The next 19 T cell receptor beta chains were all read from a single sample in a study of T cell responses to AZD1222 COVID-19 vaccine. Profiled with immunoSEQ multiplex PCR; TCRdb holds only in-frame clones, not every one. This repertoire shows about 150,000 clones, about 87% found once; its top ten account for 1.9%. The sample was peripheral blood, taken on day 0 of AZD1222 vaccination. These receptors were collected from an adult in good health.

For the CDR3, the DNA is TGTGCCAGCAGCCAAGATCCCTTCACAGATACGCAGTATTTT. It codes for CASSQDPFTDTQYF. V and J are TRBV3-1 (or the pseudogene TRBV3-2) and TRBJ2-3; D is unresolved. V shed 0 bases and J shed 2 bases, with 6 bases lying between them. This CDR3 is 14 amino acids long. Looked up from germline, CDR1 is LGHDT and CDR2 is YNNKEL (reference sequence).

The table lists this clone with a count of one. The chain has TRBV6-5 and TRBJ1-5; 7 bases fit TRBD1. The CDR3 has 14 amino acids. The germline V gene has CDR1 MNHEY and CDR2 SVGAGI. With 8 bases clipped from V and 4 bases from J, the junction kept 8 bases outside the gene matches. CDR3 coding DNA: TGTGCCAGCGCATTGGGACAGCTAAATCAGCCCCAGCATTTT. Translating it yields CASALGQLNQPQHF.

This rearrangement joins TRBV9 to TRBJ1-2; D is undetermined. This CDR3 region has 13 residues. Germline V lookup: CDR1 SGDLS, CDR2 YYNGEE. Trimming took off 4 bases at V and 2 bases at J, with 9 bases between the two ends. The CDR3 protein is CASSPDGNYGYTF. The CDR3 DNA reads as TGTGCCAGCAGCCCGGACGGAAACTATGGCTACACCTTC.

This sequence joins TRBV6-5 and TRBJ1-2; D gene uncertain. Germline CDR1 MNHEY, CDR2 SVGAGI. The CDR3 is 15 residues long. V was trimmed by 0 bases and J by 2 bases, leaving 10 bases between them. Here the CDR3 DNA reads TGTGCCAGCAGTTACTCTTTTCTAGGGAACTATGGCTACACCTTC. This gives the protein CASSYSFLGNYGYTF.

This rearrangement joins TRBV30 to TRBJ1-4; D unresolved. CDR1 is GTSNPN, CDR2 SVGIG, per germline (reference sequence). The CDR3 has 12 residues. The V and J ends lost 0 bases and 8 bases respectively, with 7 bases between them. The CDR3 loop reads CAWSVAAEKLFF. DNA of the CDR3: TGTGCCTGGAGTGTCGCAGCCGAAAAACTGTTTTTT.

This chain uses TRBV2 with TRBJ2-5; D perhaps matches TRBD2 (5 bases). Per germline, CDR1 SNHLY and CDR2 FYNNEI. The length of the CDR3 is 12 residues. V was pared by 10 bases and J by 5 bases, with 14 bases between. The chain's CDR3 is CATIGVGETQYF. The CDR3 coding sequence is TGTGCCACCATCGGGGTTGGGGAGACCCAGTACTTC.

This chain connects TRBV5-1 to TRBJ1-2; D is unresolved. The germline V gene has CDR1 SGHRS and CDR2 YFSETQ. Trimming stripped 4 bases from V and 8 bases from J, with 21 bases between. The CDR3 extends over 15 amino acids. CDR3 DNA sequence: TGCGCCAGCAGCCCGGCATTGGACGGAACGGGAGGCTACACCTTC. Translating gives CASSPALDGTGGYTF.

The CDR3 spells CASSGLGSHIGETQYF. The CDR3 DNA sequence: TGTGCCAGTAGTGGACTAGGCTCTCACATAGGAGAGACCCAGTACTTC. The chain carries TRBV19 and TRBJ2-5; 7 bases are shared with TRBD2. Germline-derived CDR1 and CDR2 are LNHDA and SQIVND (reference sequence). The CDR3 spans 16 residues. V gave up 5 bases and J gave up 4 bases; unmatched junction bases: 13.

The chain couples TRBV9 to TRBJ1-6; 8 bases align to TRBD1. Germline V gives CDR1 SGDLS, CDR2 YYNGEE. V shed 3 bases and J 8 bases; nucleotides not matched to a gene: 7. This CDR3 comprises 15 residues. The CDR3: CASSGWTGRDSPLHF. The CDR3 DNA reads TGTGCCAGCAGCGGATGGACAGGGAGGGATTCACCCCTCCACTTT.

The rearrangement joins TRBV18 to TRBJ1-1, with D perhaps TRBD1 (5 bases). The germline CDR1 and CDR2 sequences are KGHSH and LQKENI. Deletions cut 6 bases from V and 4 bases from J, with 21 bases between. CDR3 length: 16 amino acids. DNA for the CDR3: TGTGCCAGCTCCCCTACCGGGAGGGGCGCGAGCACTGAAGCTTTCTTT. This gives the protein CASSPTGRGASTEAFF.

CDR3 bases: TGTGCCAGCAGCTCGTCCGGGATTTACGAGCAGTACTTC. Translation: CASSSSGIYEQYF. The gene calls are TRBV11-2 and TRBJ2-7, with D tentatively TRBD2 (5 bases). Trimming shortened V by 4 bases and J by 4 bases, and 11 bases separated the two germline ends. The CDR3 loop spans 13 amino acids. CDR1 SGHAT and CDR2 FQNNGV come from the germline V gene.

The chain employs TRBV19 and TRBJ2-5, with 8 bases that match TRBD2. This CDR3 is built from 14 residues. CDR1 is LNHDA, CDR2 SQIVND, per germline (reference sequence). V shed 5 bases and J 5 bases; nucleotides not matched to a gene: 7. CDR3 residues: CASSFGGAMETQYF. For the CDR3, the DNA is TGTGCCAGTAGTTTCGGGGGGGCAATGGAGACCCAGTACTTC. Full variable domain (outside the CDR3, taken from reference TRBV19 and TRBJ2-5): DGGITQSPKYLFRKEGQNVTLSCEQNLNHDAMYWYRQDPGQGLRLIYYSQIVNDFQKGDIAEGYSVSREKKESFPLTVTSAQKNPTAFYLCASSFGGAMETQYFGPGTRLLVL.

The chain has TRBV27 and TRBJ2-1, with TRBD2 matching over 13 bases. The CDR3 runs 17 residues. Germline loops: CDR1 MNHEY, CDR2 SMNVEV (reference sequence). The ends lost 5 bases at V and 7 bases at J; junction bases unmatched: 11. The CDR3 region has the DNA TGTGCCAGCAGTCCGACTAGCGGGGGGCCCCCCGGTAATGAGCAGTTCTTC. Its protein is CASSPTSGGPPGNEQFF.

CDR3 amino acids: CASSSGTVLNTEAFF. The DNA of the CDR3 is TGTGCCAGCAGCTCCGGGACAGTATTAAACACTGAAGCTTTCTTT. This chain connects TRBV7-2 to TRBJ1-1; 7 nucleotides match TRBD1. The germline gives CDR1 SGHTA, CDR2 FQGNSA. The CDR3 is made up of 15 amino acids. V was pared by 4 bases and J by 2 bases, with 7 bases of the junction left unmatched.

This clone is a singleton in its sample. V usage is TRBV5-1 and J usage is TRBJ2-7; D is ambiguous. The CDR3 length is 11 residues. Per germline, CDR1 SGHRS and CDR2 YFSETQ. V gave up 3 bases and J gave up 4 bases, with 5 bases separating them. As DNA, the CDR3 is TGCGCCAGCAGCTCCGGTTACGAGCAGTACTTC. Its translation: CASSSGYEQYF.

CDR3: CASSIRSGNGAEAFF. Written as DNA, the CDR3 is TGTGCCAGTAGTATCCGGTCAGGGAATGGTGCTGAAGCTTTCTTT. The rearrangement links TRBV19 to TRBJ1-1; D is possibly TRBD1 (5 bases). Between the trimmed V and J ends, which lost 3 bases and 6 bases, there was a span of 17 bases. Germline lookup yields CDR1 LNHDA and CDR2 SQIVND (reference sequence). The CDR3 has 15 amino acids.

CDR3 nucleotides: TGTGCCAGCAGTGTATCCGGGAGTAAGAAAGAGACCCAGTACTTC. Encoded protein: CASSVSGSKKETQYF. The V gene is TRBV2, the J gene TRBJ2-5, with D possibly matching TRBD2 (6 bases). CDR1 is SNHLY, CDR2 FYNNEI, per germline. Trimming removed 4 bases from V and 3 bases from J, with 15 bases in between. This CDR3 is built from 15 residues.

The chain joins TRBV7-2 to TRBJ2-7, with 8 nucleotides matching TRBD2. The germline V gene has CDR1 SGHTA and CDR2 FQGNSA. The trim removed 2 bases at V and 4 bases at J, leaving 4 bases unmatched. The CDR3 sequence is 14 residues long. The CDR3 nucleotides read TGTGCCAGCAGCTTAACTAGCGGTACATACGAGCAGTACTTC. Residues: CASSLTSGTYEQYF.

CDR3 region: CASSSSLNTEAFF. For the CDR3, the DNA is TGTGCCAGCAGCTCCAGCTTGAACACTGAAGCTTTCTTT. The rearrangement links TRBV7-2 to TRBJ1-1; no definite D call. The germline V gene encodes CDR1 SGHTA and CDR2 FQGNSA. Trimming removed 4 bases at V and 0 bases at J, with 6 bases between. There are 13 residues in the CDR3.